This T cell receptor (beta chain) appears in the sequencing data of a study of cytomegalovirus exposure and HLA in healthy donors. This clone came up once. The antigen remains undetermined. PCR was performed using 60 Vbeta and 13 Jbeta primers. Sequencing used immunoSEQ multiplex PCR; TCRdb keeps in-frame clones, though not all of them. The table lists about 93,000 clones, roughly 77% of them singletons. The length of the CDR3 is 18 residues. The germline gives CDR1 SGHTA, CDR2 FQGNSA. The V segment lost 0 bases and the J segment 2 bases; nucleotides outside the gene matches: 8. Whole-study results and caveats: Among the CMV-associated chains, three were confirmed in vitro as specific for CMV antigens. Earlier findings revealed that most TCR beta V segments proved productive either about 87% or about 30% of the time. Some V segments, TRBV6-2 and TRBV6-3 among them, were indistinguishable and were therefore excluded. There was a cluster of highly shared sequence variants that was likely a sequencing artifact.

The specimen was PBMCs. The sequence was obtained from a man aged 30 to 45 in good health and CMV-seronegative. The gene calls are TRBV7-2 and TRBJ2-3; 10 positions match TRBD2. CDR3 sequence (DNA): TGTGCCAGCAGCTTAGCGGCGTTAGCGGGGGGAAACACAGATACGCAGTATTTT. Amino acid sequence: CASSLAALAGGNTDTQYF.